The present entry profiles one T cell receptor beta chain with its context. Its matching antigen is unknown. The sequence runs out 3 residues before the end of the CDR3; the remainder is reconstructed from the germline J gene. V lost 2 bases, J lost 6 bases, and 13 bases lay in between. The CDR3 is 14 residues long. Germline V gene sequence: CDR1 SNHLY, CDR2 FYNNEI. These data come from a study of T cells in women clearing cervical HPV infection. Study overall: Cases: HPV16-related CIN3 or worse on histology, 2 invasive cancers. Case blood was drawn when the lesion was first found; control blood after infection became undetectable.

Study-level results: Cases and controls were distinguished at AUC 0.83 by richness and V genes.

Clones were sequenced by immunoSEQ multiplex PCR, and TCRdb holds only the in-frame ones, with some missing. This table lists fewer than 35,000 clones. The TCR comes from a woman between 18 and 70 years old with a cervical HPV16 infection that either progressed to CIN3+ or cleared (not recorded which). Sequenced: blood buffy coat. This chain uses TRBV2 with TRBJ1-2; TRBD1 might be the D (6 bases). CDR3 residues: CASSEQGNEDGYTF. The sequenced part of the CDR3 DNA is TGTGCCAGCAGTGAACAGGGGAATGAGGATGGC.